The 24 T cell receptor beta chains below were found in one sample sequenced in a study of shared clonotypes between healthy human individuals. TCRdb's copy holds only in-frame clones and misses some; the assay was immunoSEQ multiplex PCR. The sample holds 2 million to 3 million clones, approximately 92% seen once. The sequencing sample was made of naive CD4+ T cells sorted from blood. As for subset: CD45RA+ positively selected. The receptor source for this set is a young man in good health.

The V gene is TRBV21-1, the J gene TRBJ1-2. TRBV21-1 is shown as a pseudogene. The CDR3 is made up of 15 amino acids. The CDR3 region has the DNA TGTGCCAGCAGCAAAGGTGGCTGTCGGAACTATGGCTACACCTTC. It encodes CASSKGGCRNYGYTF.

CDR3 bases: TGTGCCAGCAGATCCGACAGGGGGCGGACCGGGGAGCTGTTTTTT. It encodes CASRSDRGRTGELFF. V gene TRBV28 combines with J gene TRBJ2-2; 10 nucleotides agree with TRBD1. The germline CDR1 and CDR2 sequences are MDHEN and SYDVKM. The CDR3 length is 15 residues. V lost 6 bases, J lost 5 bases, and 6 bases stayed unmatched.

V and J are TRBV14 and TRBJ1-1; 7 bases agree with TRBD1. The germline V gene encodes CDR1 SGHDN and CDR2 FVKESK. After removal of 4 bases from V and 2 bases from J, the junction contained 4 bases not matched to a gene. The CDR3 loop spans 14 amino acids. The CDR3 sequence: CASSRQGGNTEAFF. For the CDR3, the DNA is TGTGCCAGCAGCCGACAAGGGGGCAACACTGAAGCTTTCTTT.

The V gene is TRBV10-1, the J gene TRBJ2-2, with 7 bases matching TRBD1. With V trimmed by 9 bases and J by 0 bases, 4 bases remained unmatched. Germline V gives CDR1 WNHNN, CDR2 SYGVQD (reference sequence). The CDR3 spans 14 residues. The DNA for the CDR3 is TGCGCCAGTTCCGGGACAGCGAACACCGGGGAGCTGTTTTTT. This codes for CASSGTANTGELFF.

The V gene is TRBV6-4, the J gene TRBJ2-1; D might be TRBD1 (6 bases). The CDR3 contains 15 residues. Trimming shortened V by 7 bases and J by 3 bases, and 16 bases separated the two germline ends. The germline CDR1 and CDR2 sequences are MRHNA and SNTAGT. The CDR3 loop is CASTTWRQDYNEQFF. The CDR3 nucleotides read TGTGCCAGCACTACTTGGAGACAGGACTACAATGAGCAGTTCTTC.

This sequence joins TRBV5-1 and TRBJ1-6; TRBD1 is a possible D gene (5 bases). Germline lookup yields CDR1 SGHRS and CDR2 YFSETQ. With 2 bases removed from V and 6 bases from J, the gap between germline ends came to 9 bases. This CDR3 contains 14 residues. CDR3 nucleotides: TGCGCCAGCAGCTTAGACAGTGGTAATTCACCCCTCCACTTT. Amino acid sequence: CASSLDSGNSPLHF.

The chain carries TRBV30 and TRBJ1-2; D unresolved. CDR3 size: 14 residues. Germline lookup yields CDR1 GTSNPN and CDR2 SVGIG (reference sequence). The germline V and J ends were trimmed by 2 bases and 4 bases, with 14 bases remaining between them. The CDR3 DNA reads as TGTGCCTGGAGTCCTTCGGGGAAAGGCTATGGCTACACCTTC. This codes for CAWSPSGKGYGYTF.

The chain joins TRBV6-1 to TRBJ2-3; D may be TRBD1 (5 bases). The length of the CDR3 is 15 residues. Germline V gene data show CDR1 as MNHNS and CDR2 as SASEGT. The V end lost 2 bases, the J end lost 0 bases, and 9 bases lay between the germline ends. Here the CDR3 DNA reads TGTGCCAGCAGTGAAAGGACATCTAGCACAGATACGCAGTATTTT. Its protein product is CASSERTSSTDTQYF.

This sequence joins TRBV6-5 and TRBJ1-2; D perhaps matches TRBD1 (6 bases). The CDR3 has 14 residues. Germline CDR1 is MNHEY and CDR2 is SVGAGI. V lost 2 bases, J lost 2 bases, and 9 bases lay in between. CDR3 sequence (DNA): TGTGCCAGCAGTTACGGGGGGCGGAACTATGGCTACACCTTC. It translates to CASSYGGRNYGYTF.

The J gene is TRBJ1-2, the V gene TRBV30; no reliable D call. Looked up from germline, CDR1 is GTSNPN and CDR2 is SVGIG (reference sequence). This CDR3 is built from 13 residues. Trimming cost V 3 bases and J 5 bases, with 13 bases left between them. In nucleotides, the CDR3 is TGTGCCTGGAGCCCAATGAGGGAGTATGGCTACACCTTC. Residues: CAWSPMREYGYTF. The full variable domain, in which reference TRBV30 and TRBJ1-2 provide the parts outside the CDR3, is SQTIHQWPATLVQPVGSPLSLECTVEGTSNPNLYWYRQAAGRGLQLLFYSVGIGQISSEVPQNLSASRPQDRQFILSSKKLLLSDSGFYLCAWSPMREYGYTFGSGTRLTVV.

The chain carries TRBV7-3 and TRBJ2-1; TRBD2 might be the D (6 bases). From germline, CDR1 is SGHTA and CDR2 FQGTGA. With 4 bases removed from V and 3 bases from J, the gap between germline ends came to 13 bases. The CDR3 contains 15 residues. The CDR3 DNA is TGTGCCAGCAGCTCCCGCGGGGAGAGCTACAATGAGCAGTTCTTC. Its translation: CASSSRGESYNEQFF.

This rearrangement joins TRBV28 to TRBJ1-5; the D gene is possibly TRBD1 (6 bases). The CDR3 extends over 16 amino acids. Germline V gene lookup returns CDR1 MDHEN and CDR2 SYDVKM. Trimming removed 3 bases from V and 7 bases from J, with 19 bases in between. CDR3 sequence: CASSFGARGAGQPQHF. For the CDR3, the DNA is TGTGCCAGCAGTTTTGGGGCCAGGGGCGCGGGGCAGCCCCAGCATTTT.

The V call is TRBV6-6, the J call TRBJ1-4; D might be TRBD1 (5 bases). Germline V gives CDR1 MNHNY, CDR2 SVGAGI (reference sequence). The V end was cut by 4 bases, the J end by 0 bases, with 9 bases between. The CDR3 runs to 15 residues. CDR3 protein: CASSFTGATNEKLFF. For the CDR3, the DNA is TGTGCCAGCAGTTTCACAGGTGCAACTAATGAAAAACTGTTTTTT.

This chain joins TRBV9 and TRBJ1-6, with D maybe TRBD1 (5 bases). The CDR3 length is 12 residues. Trimming removed 4 bases at V and 10 bases at J, with 9 bases between. The germline V gene has CDR1 SGDLS and CDR2 YYNGEE. The CDR3 coding sequence is TGTGCCAGCAGCATCAGGGCCTCACCCCTCCACTTT. It is translated as CASSIRASPLHF.

The chain couples TRBV7-2 to TRBJ2-5, with D possibly matching TRBD1 (6 bases). The CDR3 is 15 amino acids. The germline V and J ends were trimmed by 1 base and 1 base, with 10 bases remaining between them. Germline V gene data show CDR1 as SGHTA and CDR2 as FQGNSA. CDR3 nucleotide sequence: TGTGCCAGCAGCTTAGGTGCCAGGGGCCAAGAGACCCAGTACTTC. It specifies CASSLGARGQETQYF.

V is TRBV5-1 and J is TRBJ2-3, with 10 nucleotides matching TRBD2. J gave up 0 bases and V 5 bases, and 18 bases lay outside the gene matches. The CDR3 contains 20 residues. The germline gives CDR1 SGHRS, CDR2 YFSETQ. CDR3 coding DNA: TGCGCCAGCAGGTCTCACTGGACTAGCGGATACACTTCTAGCACAGATACGCAGTATTTT. Translating it yields CASRSHWTSGYTSSTDTQYF.

The rearrangement uses TRBV7-2 and TRBJ1-2; D not resolved. Germline values: CDR1 SGHTA, CDR2 FQGNSA. V dropped 1 base and J dropped 4 bases, with 10 bases sitting between them. This CDR3 is 14 amino acids long. In nucleotides, the CDR3 is TGTGCCAGCAGCTTAGACATCGGAGTCTATGGCTACACCTTC. It specifies CASSLDIGVYGYTF.

CDR3 DNA sequence: TGTGCCAGCAGCAATCAAGACAGGCGGACCTACGAGCAGTACTTC. It translates to CASSNQDRRTYEQYF. This sequence joins TRBV5-4 and TRBJ2-7; weak D call: TRBD1 (6 bases). From germline, CDR1 is SGHNT and CDR2 YYREEE (reference sequence). Trimming shortened V by 4 bases and J by 2 bases, and 16 bases separated the two germline ends. The CDR3 extends over 15 amino acids. The whole variable domain, filled in from reference TRBV5-4 and TRBJ2-7, reads ETGVTQSPTHLIKTRGQQVTLRCSSQSGHNTVSWYQQALGQGPQFIFQYYREEENGRGNFPPRFSGLQFPNYSSELNVNALELDDSALYLCASSNQDRRTYEQYFGPGTRLTVT.

This clone was seen just once. Other DNA sequences from this sample encode an identical CDR3 as well. The chain couples TRBV6-5 to TRBJ1-2; D is undetermined. Trimming shortened V by 3 bases and J by 4 bases, and 12 bases separated the two germline ends. Germline CDR1 reads MNHEY; CDR2 reads SVGAGI. The CDR3 contains 14 residues. The CDR3, as DNA: TGTGCCAGCAGTTATTCGCGGGGTCCCTATGGCTACACCTTC. Amino acids: CASSYSRGPYGYTF.

The gene calls are TRBV6-5 and TRBJ2-2; 12 nucleotides align to TRBD1. The CDR3 contains 15 residues. Germline CDR1 reads MNHEY; CDR2 reads SVGAGI. V trimming: 6 bases; J trimming: 6 bases; junction bases outside the gene matches: 5. The CDR3, as DNA: TGTGCCAGCAGGGGACAGGGGGCCGGGGCCGGGGAGCTGTTTTTT. Protein: CASRGQGAGAGELFF.

This chain links TRBV7-2 with TRBJ1-1; D is unresolved. The V end was cut by 5 bases, the J end by 4 bases, with 14 bases between. Germline CDR1 reads SGHTA; CDR2 reads FQGNSA. CDR3 length: 14 residues. The CDR3 reads CASSQVDLGTEAFF. The CDR3, as DNA: TGTGCCAGCAGCCAAGTAGACCTGGGCACTGAAGCTTTCTTT.

This clone was counted a few times. Different DNA sequences within this sample yield the same CDR3. The chain recombines TRBV5-1 with TRBJ2-6, with no clear D. Trimming cost V 0 bases and J 0 bases, with 4 bases left between them. The CDR3 contains 15 residues. Per the germline V gene, CDR1 is SGHRS and CDR2 is YFSETQ. CDR3 in DNA: TGCGCCAGCAGCTTGGGGAGCTCTGGGGCCAACGTCCTGACTTTC. Residues: CASSLGSSGANVLTF.

The rearrangement links TRBV5-1 to TRBJ2-1; the D gene is possibly TRBD2 (5 bases). The CDR3 runs to 15 residues. Trimming took 3 bases from V and 0 from J, leaving 10 bases between them. Germline-derived CDR1 and CDR2 are SGHRS and YFSETQ. The CDR3 loop reads CASSSEAGSYNEQFF. CDR3 in DNA: TGCGCCAGCAGCTCGGAGGCAGGCTCCTACAATGAGCAGTTCTTC.

The chain employs TRBV10-3 and TRBJ1-1; 7 bases match TRBD1. V gave up 0 bases and J gave up 7 bases; unmatched junction bases: 11. The CDR3 has 16 residues. Germline assignment: CDR1 ENHRY and CDR2 SYGVKD. In nucleotides, the CDR3 is TGTGCCATCAGTGAGTCAGTACAGGGGAAGAAGGATGAAGCTTTCTTT. Translated: CAISESVQGKKDEAFF.